The 7 T cell receptor beta chains reported below all come from one sample, sequenced in a study of regulatory T cells in long-lasting Graves disease. The time point is: persistent/refractory GD, antithyroid drugs over 5 years with positive TRAb. The authors made the TCR library using RNA they extracted from PBMCs. With iRepertoire HTBI primers and Arm-PCR of CDR3 regions, TCR beta libraries were built. TCRdb reprocessed the multiplex PCR reads via MiXCR and lists one record per CDR3 protein. The sample yields hundreds of thousands of distinct CDR3 sequences, roughly a fifth seen once. Sequenced material: peripheral blood mononuclear cells (PBMCs), taken when the disease was refractory, from a patient treated with antithyroid drugs. These receptors all stem from a female donor with Graves disease.

The sample holds many counts of this clonotype. At one of its ends the junction is not consistent with the germline gene, which may arise from a read error. V is TRBV7-9 and J is TRBJ2-7; 8 bases line up with TRBD2. CDR3 size: 13 residues. Germline CDR1 SEHNR, CDR2 FQNEAQ (reference sequence). Here the CDR3 DNA reads TGTGCCAGCAGCCTAGCGGGTACCTACGAGCAGTACTTC. Protein sequence: CASSLAGTYEQYF.

This rearrangement joins TRBV28 to TRBJ2-1; D uncertain. The CDR3 runs to 15 residues. Trimming took 6 bases from V and 15 from J, leaving 27 bases between them. Germline V CDR1 and CDR2: MDHEN, SYDVKM. CDR3 nucleotides: TGTGCCAGCAGCCTTTCATTGGACCTTCAATACCGGCCGTTCTTC. Translated: CASSLSLDLQYRPFF.

This clonotype was recorded at least ten times. The chain is built from TRBV29-1 and TRBJ2-7; 10 bases line up with TRBD1. V lost 6 bases to trimming and J lost 6 bases; unmatched junction nucleotides: 5. The CDR3 is 12 amino acids. Germline V CDR1 and CDR2: SQVTM, ANQGSEA. CDR3 loop: CSVATGGVEQYF. CDR3 DNA: TGCAGCGTGGCGACAGGGGGCGTCGAGCAGTACTTC.

V and J are TRBV4-1 and TRBJ1-4; D is perhaps TRBD1 (5 bases). The CDR3 covers 17 residues. Trimming removed 0 bases from V and 7 bases from J, with 18 bases in between. Germline loops: CDR1 MGHRA, CDR2 YSYEKL. CDR3 in amino acids: CASSQDPTEGRFEKLFF. In nucleotides, the CDR3 is TGCGCCAGCAGCCAAGACCCTACGGAGGGACGGTTTGAAAAACTGTTTTTT.

The chain is built from TRBV5-1 and TRBJ2-7, with 9 bases identical to TRBD1. Trimming took 4 bases from V and 5 from J; bases not matched to a gene: 10. Germline loops: CDR1 SGHRS, CDR2 YFSETQ. The length of the CDR3 is 15 residues. The CDR3 is CASSRAGQGSHEQYF. The CDR3 DNA reads TGCGCCAGCAGCCGGGCGGGACAGGGTAGCCACGAGCAGTACTTC.

The table lists this clonotype with a few counts. The chain links TRBV3-1 to TRBJ1-4; D uncertain. Per germline, CDR1 LGHDT and CDR2 YNNKEL (reference sequence). The CDR3 contains 15 residues. The germline V and J ends were trimmed by 4 bases and 2 bases, with 11 bases remaining between them. CDR3 sequence: CASSPLDGTNEKLFF. The CDR3 DNA reads as TGTGCCAGCAGCCCCCTGGATGGGACTAATGAAAAACTGTTTTTT.

As regards this clonotype: A single base separates this from a much larger clone, so it may be a read error. The chain combines TRBV2 with TRBJ2-7, with unresolved D. The CDR3 is 16 amino acids. CDR1 is SNHLY and CDR2 is FYNNEI in the germline V gene. Trimming cost V 3 bases and J 7 bases, with 22 bases left between them. The CDR3 reads CASSDLQSVPREEQYF. The CDR3 bases are TGTGCCAGCAGTGATTTGCAGTCAGTCCCCCGAGAAGAGCAGTACTTC.